This TCR beta chain derives from a study of blood T cell repertoires in COVID-19. CDR1 is SGDLS, CDR2 YYNGEE, per germline. V was clipped by 4 bases and J by 0 bases, with 14 bases between them. This CDR3 has 15 residues. Profiled with immunoSEQ multiplex PCR; TCRdb holds only in-frame clones, not every one. The sample lists fewer than 250,000 clones, about 88% seen once, with less than 1.5% in the top ten. This receptor was obtained from a young man with acute or convalescent COVID-19. The specimen was peripheral blood. V and J are TRBV9 and TRBJ2-7, with a tentative D call TRBD1 (6 bases). CDR3 protein: CASSPGDDSSYEQYF. CDR3 DNA sequence: TGTGCCAGCAGCCCAGGGGACGACAGCTCCTACGAGCAGTACTTC.